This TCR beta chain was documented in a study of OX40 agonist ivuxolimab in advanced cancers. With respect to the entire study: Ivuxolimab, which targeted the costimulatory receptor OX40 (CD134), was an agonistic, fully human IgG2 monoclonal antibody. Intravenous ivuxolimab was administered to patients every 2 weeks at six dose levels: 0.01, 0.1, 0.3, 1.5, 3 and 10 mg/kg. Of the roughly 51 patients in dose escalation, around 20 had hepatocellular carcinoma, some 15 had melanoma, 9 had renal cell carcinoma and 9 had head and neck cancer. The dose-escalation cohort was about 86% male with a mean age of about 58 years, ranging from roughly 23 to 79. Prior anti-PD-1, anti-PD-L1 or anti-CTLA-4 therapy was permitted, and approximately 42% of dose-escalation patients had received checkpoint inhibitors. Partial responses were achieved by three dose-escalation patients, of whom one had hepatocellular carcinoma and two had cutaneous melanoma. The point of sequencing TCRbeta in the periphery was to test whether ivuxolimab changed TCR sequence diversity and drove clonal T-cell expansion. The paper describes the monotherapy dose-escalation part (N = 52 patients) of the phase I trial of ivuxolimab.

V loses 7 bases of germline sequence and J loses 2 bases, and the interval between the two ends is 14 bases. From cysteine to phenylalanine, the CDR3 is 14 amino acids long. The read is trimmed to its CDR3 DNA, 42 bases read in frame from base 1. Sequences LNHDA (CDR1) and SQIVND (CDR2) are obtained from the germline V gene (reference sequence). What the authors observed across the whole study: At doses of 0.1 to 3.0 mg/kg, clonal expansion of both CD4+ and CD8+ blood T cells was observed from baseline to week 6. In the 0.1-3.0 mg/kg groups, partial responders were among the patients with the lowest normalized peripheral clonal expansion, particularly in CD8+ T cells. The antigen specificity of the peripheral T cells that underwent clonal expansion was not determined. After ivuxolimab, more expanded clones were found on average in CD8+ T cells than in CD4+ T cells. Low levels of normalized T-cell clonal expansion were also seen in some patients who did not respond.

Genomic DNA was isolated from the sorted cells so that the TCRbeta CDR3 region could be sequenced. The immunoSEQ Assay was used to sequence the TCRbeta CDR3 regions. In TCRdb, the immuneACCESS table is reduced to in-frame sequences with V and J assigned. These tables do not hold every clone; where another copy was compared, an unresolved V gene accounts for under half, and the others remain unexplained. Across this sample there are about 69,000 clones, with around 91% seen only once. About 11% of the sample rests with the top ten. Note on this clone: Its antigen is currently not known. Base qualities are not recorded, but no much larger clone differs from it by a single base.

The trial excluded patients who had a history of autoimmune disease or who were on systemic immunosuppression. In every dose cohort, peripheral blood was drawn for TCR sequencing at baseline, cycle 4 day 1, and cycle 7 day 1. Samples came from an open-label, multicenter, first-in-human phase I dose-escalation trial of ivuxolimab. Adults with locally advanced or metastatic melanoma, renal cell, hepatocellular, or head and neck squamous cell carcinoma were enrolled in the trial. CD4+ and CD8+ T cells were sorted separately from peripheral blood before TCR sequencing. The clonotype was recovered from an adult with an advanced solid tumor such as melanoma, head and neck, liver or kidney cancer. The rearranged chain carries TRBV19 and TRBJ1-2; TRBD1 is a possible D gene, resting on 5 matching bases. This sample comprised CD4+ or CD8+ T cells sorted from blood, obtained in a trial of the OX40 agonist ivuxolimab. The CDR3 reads CASTSRQKNYGYTF. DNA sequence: TGTGCCAGTACTTCGCGACAGAAAAACTATGGCTACACCTTC.